Below, 23 T cell receptor beta chains from the same sample are listed, as sequenced in a study of T cells in Graves' hyperthyroidism and ophthalmopathy. Amplified regions were TCR beta CDR3 sequences from RNA transcripts. The HTBI primer set served for first-round RT-PCR of the TCR CDR3. TCRdb reanalysed the multiplex PCR reads using MiXCR and keeps one entry per CDR3 protein. The sample holds some 550,000 distinct CDR3 sequences; about a sixth are singletons and the top ten take more than 3%. The sequenced sample consisted of blood. The receptors stem from a woman between 40 and 50 years old with Graves' ophthalmopathy.

The genes are TRBV4-1 and TRBJ1-3; 11 bases match TRBD1. The length of the CDR3 is 18 residues. Per germline, CDR1 MGHRA and CDR2 YSYEKL. V lost 0 bases and J lost 4; bases outside the gene matches: 8. CDR3 DNA: TGCGCCAGCAGCCAAGATATAGGAGGACAGGGGGCAGGAAACACCATATATTTT. Translating gives CASSQDIGGQGAGNTIYF.

In its sample, this clonotype was seen once. The chain uses TRBV10-3 and TRBJ2-1, with 9 nucleotides matching TRBD2. This CDR3 region has 11 residues. V was pared by 8 bases and J by 10 bases, with 3 bases of the junction left unmatched. Germline CDR1 and CDR2: ENHRY and SYGVKD. The CDR3: CAIGLAGEQFF. CDR3 DNA sequence: TGTGCCATCGGCCTAGCGGGGGAGCAGTTCTTC.

This clonotype was observed many times. The chain couples TRBV18 to TRBJ2-3; no definite D call. Trimming removed 2 bases from V and 0 bases from J, with 6 bases in between. The CDR3 contains 14 residues. CDR1 KGHSH and CDR2 LQKENI come from the germline V gene. CDR3 loop: CASSPDLSTDTQYF. In nucleotides, the CDR3 is TGTGCCAGCTCACCAGACCTCAGCACAGATACGCAGTATTTT.

Note on this clonotype: A much larger clone differs by one base, so this may be a read error. The CDR3 nucleotides read TGTGCCAGCAGTTTAAACGGAGGTCAGCCCCAGCATTTT. Translated, it gives CASSLNGGQPQHF. The chain is built from TRBV12-3 or TRBV12-4 and TRBJ1-5, with no clear D. The CDR3 has 13 amino acids. V was shortened by 2 bases and J by 6 bases, with 8 bases between the two germline ends.

The chain has TRBV6-2 or TRBV6-3 and TRBJ2-1; 10 bases are shared with TRBD2. V was clipped by 7 bases and J by 9 bases; unmatched bases: 6. Germline-derived CDR1 and CDR2 are MNHEY and SVGEGT. The CDR3 loop spans 13 amino acids. DNA of the CDR3: TGTGCCAGCACTAAAGCGGGAGGGCTTGAGCAGTTCTTC. This encodes CASTKAGGLEQFF.

The chain uses TRBV2 and TRBJ1-1, with D perhaps TRBD1 (6 bases). Germline CDR1 reads SNHLY; CDR2 reads FYNNEI. The germline V and J ends were trimmed by 6 bases and 5 bases, with 16 bases remaining between them. This CDR3 is 14 amino acids long. CDR3 nucleotide sequence: TGTGCCAGCAGCTTCAGGGGAGTGAGGACTGAAGCTTTCTTT. This encodes CASSFRGVRTEAFF.

This clonotype was picked up a small number of times. V gene TRBV12-3 or TRBV12-4 combines with J gene TRBJ2-3, with 7 positions matching TRBD1. The CDR3 sequence is 15 residues long. V shed 6 bases and J 4 bases; nucleotides not matched to a gene: 10. The CDR3 reads CASSIRTGGPDTQYF. In DNA form, the CDR3 reads TGTGCCAGCAGCATCCGGACAGGCGGGCCAGATACGCAGTATTTT.

This chain links TRBV19 with TRBJ1-5; 9 bases are shared with TRBD1. Per germline, CDR1 LNHDA and CDR2 SQIVND (reference sequence). There are 16 residues in the CDR3. V lost 5 bases to trimming and J lost 2 bases; unmatched junction nucleotides: 7. CDR3 bases: TGTGCCAGTAGTGCCCTCCGGGACAGGGGCAATCAGCCCCAGCATTTT. This translates into CASSALRDRGNQPQHF.

This clonotype came up many times. The V gene is TRBV20-1, the J gene TRBJ2-2; 7 bases are a match to TRBD1. Germline V gives CDR1 DFQATT, CDR2 SNEGSKA (reference sequence). Losses at the gene ends were 2 bases for V and 0 bases for J; bases not matched to a gene: 0. This CDR3 is 14 amino acids long. The CDR3 nucleotides read TGCAGTGCTAGAAGGGGGCCGAACACCGGGGAGCTGTTTTTT. Its translation: CSARRGPNTGELFF.

This clonotype was picked up many times. The chain has TRBV7-3 and TRBJ1-1, with a weak D call TRBD1 (5 bases). Germline CDR1 is SGHTA and CDR2 is FQGTGA. V lost 5 bases and J lost 4, with 11 bases in between. The CDR3 extends over 13 amino acids. CDR3 sequence: CASSTGGITEAFF. Here the CDR3 DNA reads TGTGCCAGCAGCACCGGGGGGATCACTGAAGCTTTCTTT.

This clonotype was detected ten times or more. The chain joins TRBV7-2 to TRBJ1-1, with TRBD1 matching 8 bases. V lost 1 base to trimming and J lost 10 bases; unmatched junction nucleotides: 8. The CDR3 totals 14 residues. The germline V gene has CDR1 SGHTA and CDR2 FQGNSA. The CDR3, as DNA: TGTGCCAGCAGCTTAGTGGGGTCTCAGGGGGCAGCTTTCTTT. Residues: CASSLVGSQGAAFF. Filled out from reference TRBV7-2 and TRBJ1-1, the complete variable domain reads GAGVSQSPSNKVTEKGKDVELRCDPISGHTALYWYRQSLGQGLEFLIYFQGNSAPDKSGLPSDRFSAERTGGSVSTLTIQRTQQEDSAVYLCASSLVGSQGAAFFGQGTRLTVV.

This chain joins TRBV28 and TRBJ1-3; D unclear. Germline V gene lookup returns CDR1 MDHEN and CDR2 SYDVKM. This CDR3 is built from 13 residues. Trimming removed 7 bases at V and 3 bases at J, with 10 bases between. CDR3 coding DNA: TGTGCCAGCATTAGCCAGAATGGAAACACCATATATTTT. It encodes CASISQNGNTIYF.

The chain has TRBV7-8 and TRBJ2-5, with unresolved D. The CDR3 is made up of 13 amino acids. V was pared by 2 bases and J by 5 bases, with 9 bases between. Per germline, CDR1 SGHVS and CDR2 FQNEAQ. Here the CDR3 DNA reads TGTGCCAGCAGCTTACAGGAGATCGAGACCCAGTACTTC. Translation: CASSLQEIETQYF. Based on the CDR3 plus reference TRBV7-8 and TRBJ2-5, the full variable domain is GAGVSQSPRYKVAKRGQDVALRCDPISGHVSLFWYQQALGQGPEFLTYFQNEAQLDKSGLPSDRFFAERPEGSVSTLKIQRTQQEDSAVYLCASSLQEIETQYFGPGTRLLVL.

This clonotype occurred a few times. This sequence joins TRBV10-3 and TRBJ1-5, with D possibly being TRBD1 (5 bases). The germline CDR1 and CDR2 sequences are ENHRY and SYGVKD. The CDR3 spans 12 residues. CDR3 protein: CAHGPGGQPQHF. CDR3 nucleotide sequence: TGTGCACACGGGCCGGGGGGTCAGCCCCAGCATTTT.

This clonotype came up many times. The chain joins TRBV5-1 to TRBJ2-1, with 7 bases aligning to TRBD1. This CDR3 spans 12 amino acids. V gave up 4 bases and J gave up 8 bases; unmatched junction bases: 3. Germline lookup yields CDR1 SGHRS and CDR2 YFSETQ. The CDR3 is CASSHRGDEQFF. Written as DNA, the CDR3 is TGCGCCAGCAGCCACAGGGGCGATGAGCAGTTCTTC.

This clonotype was observed at least ten times. The chain joins TRBV5-1 to TRBJ2-3; TRBD2 matches 9 bases. With V trimmed by 4 bases and J by 2 bases, 11 bases remained unmatched. The length of the CDR3 is 17 residues. Germline V gene sequence: CDR1 SGHRS, CDR2 YFSETQ. CDR3 residues: CASSRWASGTTTDTQYF. CDR3 coding DNA: TGCGCCAGCAGCCGGTGGGCTAGCGGGACCACCACAGATACGCAGTATTTT.

The chain links TRBV7-6 to TRBJ2-2, with D perhaps matching TRBD1 (5 bases). Germline V CDR1 and CDR2: SGHVS, FNYEAQ. The CDR3 has 15 amino acids. With 0 bases removed from V and 9 bases from J, the gap between germline ends came to 14 bases. The CDR3 DNA follows: TGTGCCAGCAGCTTAGCAAGGGGCTTGGACCGGGAGCTGTTTTTT. Protein sequence: CASSLARGLDRELFF. Together with reference TRBV7-6 and TRBJ2-2, the CDR3 gives the full variable domain: GAGVSQSPRYKVTKRGQDVALRCDPISGHVSLYWYRQALGQGPEFLTYFNYEAQQDKSGLPNDRFSAERPEGSISTLTIQRTEQRDSAMYRCASSLARGLDRELFFGEGSRLTVL.

This clonotype was seen many times. The chain uses TRBV7-2 and TRBJ2-1; 13 bases fit TRBD2. V dropped 5 bases and J dropped 7; count of bases not matched to a gene: 5. The CDR3 runs to 15 residues. CDR1 is SGHTA, CDR2 FQGNSA, per germline. As DNA, the CDR3 is TGTGCCAGCAGCACCGGACTAGCGGGAGATAATGAGCAGTTCTTC. This encodes CASSTGLAGDNEQFF.

In this sample, this clonotype turned up many times. The chain is built from TRBV20-1 and TRBJ2-3, with D hard to call. Germline V gene sequence: CDR1 DFQATT, CDR2 SNEGSKA (reference sequence). The length of the CDR3 is 15 residues. The V gene lost 2 bases and the J gene lost 2 bases, with 14 bases spanning the gap. CDR3 in amino acids: CSARFGVSPTDTQYF. Here the CDR3 DNA reads TGCAGTGCTAGATTTGGAGTAAGTCCCACAGATACGCAGTATTTT.

In this sample, this clonotype turned up many times. This chain links TRBV11-2 with TRBJ2-7, with 9 bases lining up with TRBD2. This CDR3 is 14 amino acids long. Germline assignment: CDR1 SGHAT and CDR2 FQNNGV. V lost 5 bases, J lost 6 bases, and 8 bases stayed unmatched. The chain's CDR3 is CASSPAGGSFEQYF. CDR3 bases: TGTGCCAGCAGCCCAGCGGGAGGATCTTTCGAGCAGTACTTC.

This clonotype has a handful of counts. The chain is built from TRBV6-1 and TRBJ2-7, with TRBD1 matching over 7 bases. V lost 6 bases, J lost 4 bases, and 6 bases stayed unmatched. The germline V gene encodes CDR1 MNHNS and CDR2 SASEGT. This CDR3 is built from 13 residues. This CDR3 reads CASSRGTPYEQYF. For the CDR3, the DNA is TGTGCCAGCAGCAGGGGGACACCATACGAGCAGTACTTC.

Worth noting for this clonotype: This clone may be a read error of a much larger clone one base away. The chain combines TRBV27 with TRBJ2-3; D gene uncertain. The CDR3 loop spans 15 amino acids. In germline, CDR1 is MNHEY, CDR2 SMNVEV (reference sequence). V gave up 1 base and J gave up 0 bases, with 8 bases separating them. The CDR3 loop is CASSLYPPSTDTQYF. As DNA, the CDR3 is TGTGCCAGCAGTTTATACCCGCCTAGCACAGATACGCAGTATTTT.

The chain recombines TRBV28 with TRBJ1-1; no clear D gene. Per germline, CDR1 MDHEN and CDR2 SYDVKM. The CDR3 contains 14 residues. V was trimmed by 5 bases and J by 11 bases, leaving 21 bases between them. The CDR3 coding sequence is TGTGCCAGCAGTCCGACTTCGGCAGGCCCTTTTGCTTTCTTT. This sequence encodes CASSPTSAGPFAFF.